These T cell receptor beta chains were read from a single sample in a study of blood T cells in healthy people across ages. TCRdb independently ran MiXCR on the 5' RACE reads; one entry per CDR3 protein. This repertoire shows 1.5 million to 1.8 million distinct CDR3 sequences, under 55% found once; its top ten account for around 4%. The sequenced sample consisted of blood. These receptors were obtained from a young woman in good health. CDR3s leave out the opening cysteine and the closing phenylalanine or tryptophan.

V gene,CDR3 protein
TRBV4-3,ASSQSGTGAYEQY
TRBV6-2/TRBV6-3,ASSPRRALELINYGYT
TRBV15,ATSRDHSSYGYT
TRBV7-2,ASSFPGKANYGYT
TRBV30,AWSVLTWTDTQY
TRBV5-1,ASSWTGTSGGNEQF
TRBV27,ASSLGQGAFTDTQY
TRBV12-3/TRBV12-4,ASRGDRVEAF
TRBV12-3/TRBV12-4,AGTPRLESLSNEQF
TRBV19,ASRVSGGKAYTQY
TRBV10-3,AIRGQGDTEAF
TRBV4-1,ASSQAGGQFTHTEAF
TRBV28,ASRIPLRGPLH
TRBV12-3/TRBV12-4,ASSGLAGSYEQY
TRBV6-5,ASISGTGFDAEAF
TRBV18,ASSPGLAKHNEQF
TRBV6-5,ASRQFETQY
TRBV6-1,ASSEIYSNQPQH
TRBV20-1,SARVRTVNYGYT
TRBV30,AWKGWTEAF
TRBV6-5,ASSYPSQGGEQY
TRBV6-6,ASSTSTGGAYTEAF
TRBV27,ASSTRTVSGRGTDTQY
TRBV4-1,ASSQGLRGGLWDEQY
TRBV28,VSSSSDRTDTQY
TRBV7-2,ASSLKQSRQF
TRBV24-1,ATSAGSYNEQF
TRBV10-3,AISETIYEQY
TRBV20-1,SASTGTGENTVH
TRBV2,AITLAGELSNEQF
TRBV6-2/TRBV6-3,ASRERQGANTEAF
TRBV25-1,ASSDERGRPDTQY
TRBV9,ASSARTGRPNGNTIY
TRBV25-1,ASSESGGGSRNEQY
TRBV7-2,ASSIRDVITYEQY